This TCR beta chain was retrieved from a study of blood T cell repertoires in COVID-19. Study-level information: Samples of COVID-19 (acute and convalescent) were obtained from the United States, Italy and Spain. From T cells, B-cell-depleted T cells, or PBMCs came the material, which was cDNA or gDNA.

This clone has only one observation. The authors' processing: The authors estimated nucleated cell counts from reference gene primer amplification. TCRdb's table, derived via immunoSEQ multiplex PCR, lists solely in-frame clones and lacks some. The V and J calls and clone size are taken from that table; D and trimming were inferred from the DNA. The sample lists under 100,000 clones, about 82% occurring once. Germline V gene data show CDR1 as SGHNT and CDR2 as YYREEE (reference sequence). Deletions cut 2 bases from V and 8 bases from J, with 16 bases between. This CDR3 comprises 14 residues. The receptor was isolated from a man over 45 with acute or convalescent COVID-19. The sample consisted of peripheral blood. This sequence joins TRBV5-4 and TRBJ1-2; D unresolved. In DNA, the CDR3 is TGTGCCAGCAGCTTATTCGGCGGGATGGGGGGCTACACCTTC. This codes for CASSLFGGMGGYTF.